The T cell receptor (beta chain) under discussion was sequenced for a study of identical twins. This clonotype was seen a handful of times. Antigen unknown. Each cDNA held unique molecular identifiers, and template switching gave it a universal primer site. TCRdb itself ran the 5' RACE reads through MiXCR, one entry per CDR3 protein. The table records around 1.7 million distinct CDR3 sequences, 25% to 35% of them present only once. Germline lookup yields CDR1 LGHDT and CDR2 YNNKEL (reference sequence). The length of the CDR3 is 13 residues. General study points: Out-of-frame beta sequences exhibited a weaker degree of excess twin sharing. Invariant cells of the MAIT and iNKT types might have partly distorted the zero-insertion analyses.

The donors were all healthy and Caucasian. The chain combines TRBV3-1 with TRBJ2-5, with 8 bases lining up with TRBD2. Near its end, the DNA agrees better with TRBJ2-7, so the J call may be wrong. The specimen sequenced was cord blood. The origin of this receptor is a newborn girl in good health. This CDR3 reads CASSHGLAPEQYF. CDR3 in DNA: TGTGCCAGCAGTCACGGACTAGCCCCCGAGCAGTACTTC.